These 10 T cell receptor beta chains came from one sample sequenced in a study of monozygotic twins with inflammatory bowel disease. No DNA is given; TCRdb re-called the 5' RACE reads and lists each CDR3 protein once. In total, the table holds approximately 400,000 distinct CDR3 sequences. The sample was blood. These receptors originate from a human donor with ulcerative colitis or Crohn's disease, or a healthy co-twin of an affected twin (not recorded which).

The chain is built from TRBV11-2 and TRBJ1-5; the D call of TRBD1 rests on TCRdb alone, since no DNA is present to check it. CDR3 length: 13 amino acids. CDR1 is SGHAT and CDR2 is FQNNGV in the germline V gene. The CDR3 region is CASSFTGTQPQHF.

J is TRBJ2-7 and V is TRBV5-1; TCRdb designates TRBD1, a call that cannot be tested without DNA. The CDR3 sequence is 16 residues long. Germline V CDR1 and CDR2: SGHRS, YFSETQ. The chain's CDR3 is CASSLDGGRSGAEQYF.

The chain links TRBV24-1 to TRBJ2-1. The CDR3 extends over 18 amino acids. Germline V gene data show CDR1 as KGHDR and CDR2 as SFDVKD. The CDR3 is CATSDHRRKRSSYNEQFF.

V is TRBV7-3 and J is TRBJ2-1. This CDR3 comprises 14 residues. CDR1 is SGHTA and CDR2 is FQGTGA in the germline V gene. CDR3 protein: CASSLRSPYNEQFF.

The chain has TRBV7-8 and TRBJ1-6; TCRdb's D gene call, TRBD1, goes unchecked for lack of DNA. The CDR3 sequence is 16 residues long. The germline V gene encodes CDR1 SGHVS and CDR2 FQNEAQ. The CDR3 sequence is CASSLQTGYSGSPLHF.

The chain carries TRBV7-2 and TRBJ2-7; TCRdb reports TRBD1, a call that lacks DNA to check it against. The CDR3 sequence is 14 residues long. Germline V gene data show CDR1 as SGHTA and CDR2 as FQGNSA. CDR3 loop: CASSLGGGTSEQYF.

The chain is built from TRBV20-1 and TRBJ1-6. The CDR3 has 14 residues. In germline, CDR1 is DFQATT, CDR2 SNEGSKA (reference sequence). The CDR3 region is CSARTSFENSPLHF.

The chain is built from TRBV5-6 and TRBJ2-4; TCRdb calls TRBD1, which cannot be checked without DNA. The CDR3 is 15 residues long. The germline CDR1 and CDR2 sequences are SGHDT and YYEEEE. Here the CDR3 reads CASSSPGLAKNIQYF. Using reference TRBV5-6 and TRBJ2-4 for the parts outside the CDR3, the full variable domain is DAGVTQSPTHLIKTRGQQVTLRCSPKSGHDTVSWYQQALGQGPQFIFQYYEEEERQRGNFPDRFSGHQFPNYSSELNVNALLLGDSALYLCASSSPGLAKNIQYFGAGTRLSVL.

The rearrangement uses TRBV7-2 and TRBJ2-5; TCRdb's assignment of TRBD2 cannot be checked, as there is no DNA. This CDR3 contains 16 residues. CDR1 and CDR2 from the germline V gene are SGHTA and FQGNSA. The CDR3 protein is CASSSPSGVPWETQYF. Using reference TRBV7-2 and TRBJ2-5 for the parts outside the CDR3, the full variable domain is GAGVSQSPSNKVTEKGKDVELRCDPISGHTALYWYRQSLGQGLEFLIYFQGNSAPDKSGLPSDRFSAERTGGSVSTLTIQRTQQEDSAVYLCASSSPSGVPWETQYFGPGTRLLVL.

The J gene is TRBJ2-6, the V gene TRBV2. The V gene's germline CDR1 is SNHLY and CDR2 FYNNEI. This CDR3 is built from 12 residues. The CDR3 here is CASSVGANVLTF.